By sample share, the clone carrying this T cell receptor beta chain is medium-sized. Its target is unknown. This specimen belongs to a study of liver allograft versus peripheral blood T cells. Overall study context: Recipients' peripheral blood served as the comparator for T cell receptor repertoires in transplanted livers.

Study-level results: The authors reported that T cell receptor repertoires inside liver allografts differed from those in peripheral blood.

The ends were cut back, 8 bases at V and 4 bases at J, with 14 bases in the middle. This CDR3 comprises 13 residues. Germline V gives CDR1 LNHDA, CDR2 SQIVND (reference sequence). TCRdb analysed the reads with MiXCR anew, one entry per CDR3 protein. The repertoire consists of 6,500 to 9,000 distinct CDR3 sequences, with approximately 18% occurring once and the leading ten covering around 23%. The sequence was obtained from a human patient who had a liver transplant. Part of the T cells may come from the graft donor. The gene calls are TRBV19 and TRBJ1-2; D is undetermined. CDR3 sequence: CASSARRAYGYTF. CDR3 coding DNA: TGTGCCAGTTCCGCCCGGAGGGCCTATGGCTACACCTTC.